A single T cell receptor (beta chain) is shown here with its context. Its antigen is unidentified. The sample originates from a study of T cell repertoires in ileal Crohn's disease. Study-level findings and limits: Clonal expansions were more frequent in active smokers than non-smokers at surgery.

Around 500 nanograms of biopsy DNA per sample underwent TCRB immunosequencing. Method: immunoSEQ multiplex PCR; TCRdb's copy keeps in-frame clones and lacks some. The table shows some 17,000 clones, with around 88% occurring only once. The CDR3 is made up of 14 amino acids. Germline assignment: CDR1 MNHEY and CDR2 SVGAGI. V was clipped by 6 bases and J by 0 bases, with 9 bases between them. Sequences were obtained from ileal tissue. The receptor was isolated from an adult with Crohn's disease. J is TRBJ2-1 and V is TRBV6-5; D remains ambiguous. The CDR3 reads CASRDDFSYNEQFF. For the CDR3, the DNA is TGTGCCAGCAGAGACGACTTCTCCTACAATGAGCAGTTCTTC.